Described below is a single T cell receptor beta chain sequence and its context. Many counts were recorded for this clonotype. It has no known antigen specificity. Base qualities are not provided; no much larger clone lies one nucleotide away. Libraries were constructed by 5' RACE. The listed sequencing device is Illumina HiSeq 2500. A second 7 to 11 cycle PCR used a sample-barcoded 5' primer and a J-beta primer mix. A template-switch 5' adaptor carrying 12 random nucleotides introduced a unique molecular identifier onto each TCR beta cDNA molecule. Each sample yielded at least 3 million CDR3-containing paired-end reads. First-strand cDNA synthesis was performed from all RNA using the Mint cDNA synthesis kit, with priming by a TRBC-specific oligonucleotide. Following uracil-DNA glycosylase treatment, all cDNA underwent a first 18-cycle PCR with the universal primers M1SS and BC2_uni_R. From the authors' description of their analysis: Normalization of each sample was performed by random selection of 1 million high-quality reads, each carrying a distinct molecular identifier. Instead of being binned into consensus sequences, reads that shared molecular identifiers were thrown out. MiTCR, set to a Q25 quality threshold and the strictest error-elimination algorithm, was used for CDR3 identification, clonotype clustering and error correction. A nonparametric unseen species model with Euler transformation was used to estimate a lower bound on total TCR beta diversity. TCRdb took the public reads, trimmed them with fastp at Q25, ran MiXCR for clone calling and kept in-frame beta chains. Rows are combined by CDR3 protein, so each entry shows the most common genes and DNA. TCRdb, rather than the study authors, made the V and J calls. Counted in this sample were about 1.5 million distinct CDR3 sequences; approximately 38% of them appeared once. Of the sample, approximately 7.9% is held by the ten largest clones.

Relative to germline, V is missing 2 bases and J is missing 3 bases, with 5 bases of the junction outside any gene match. CDR1 and CDR2, per the germline V gene, are SGHRS and YFSETQ. Taken from cysteine to phenylalanine, the CDR3 has 15 residues. CDR3 DNA only is kept here, 45 bases in frame from base 1. This sample is drawn from a study of blood T cells in healthy people across ages (dated by TCRdb to the mid-2010s). Broadly, across the study: In model experiments, template switching captured roughly one uniquely barcoded TCR beta cDNA molecule for every two T cells. Using deep sequencing normalized with unique cDNA molecular identifiers, the study measured how TCR beta repertoire diversity changes with age. Donors were grouped into four age groups: young (average about 15 years), middle-aged (about 38), aged (around 62) and long-lived (just over 80). To avoid experimental bias, donors of different ages were randomly spread across the sequencing lanes. Using the same blood draw, the study looked at two additional independent replicas of 1 million unique cDNA reads for two donors, one aged 18 to 29 and the other aged 80 or older.

Results the study describes overall, beyond this receptor: Because the CMV infection status of the donors was unknown, age-related changes in expanded clonotypes may potentially have been confounded. Compared with the aged group, more naive CD4+ T cells, fewer expanded clones and increased TCR diversity were shown by the long-lived group, suggesting age selection. Total diversity estimates from one million sequenced T cells were considered lower bounds and underestimates. As age increased, observed TCR beta diversity per million T cells dropped in a roughly linear way, and a significant reduction was already evident by age roughly 36. Since profiling was done on bulk unsorted PBMCs, naive and antigen-experienced compartments could not be conclusively compared. There was a strong correlation between observed TCR beta diversity and the percentage of naive T cells measured by flow cytometry.

The donors were 40 or so Caucasian individuals from Russia, aged roughly 6 to 90 years, who were systemically healthy. Each donor gave approximately 9.3 milliliters of peripheral blood, collected into EDTA-treated Vacutainer tubes. Ficoll-Paque density-gradient centrifugation was used to isolate PBMCs, with at least 6 million obtained per sample. Total RNA was extracted from PBMCs with Trizol reagent, with at least 6 micrograms obtained per sample. Naive CD45RAhigh/CD27high T cell percentages were measured by flow cytometry on a PBMC aliquot from every donor. The chain is assembled from TRBV5-1 and TRBJ2-7; 10 nucleotides in the junction match TRBD1. The sequence came from a woman aged 18-29 years in good health. The sample consisted of blood. In nucleotides, the sequence is TGCGCCAGCAGCTTAGAGACAGGGGGCTTCTACGAGCAGTACTTC. Translation gives CASSLETGGFYEQYF.